This passage covers 12 T cell receptor beta chains from one sample sequenced in a study of molecular identifiers for immune sequencing clone quantification. TCRdb called the PCR reads again in MiXCR, with one record for every CDR3 protein. Found here are under 800,000 distinct CDR3 sequences, about 25% of them singletons; the top ten hold 0.6% to 0.9%. Sequencing used naive CD8+ T cells from blood, with Jurkat cell RNA spiked in. The subset: FACS-sorted CD8+CD4-CCR7+CD45RA+ naive T cells. All receptors derive from a human donor in good health. Some libraries in this study had Jurkat cell RNA spiked in.

The chain employs TRBV7-9 and TRBJ2-3; 8 nucleotides agree with TRBD1. The J segment lost 4 bases and the V segment lost 3 bases, leaving 3 bases of the junction unmatched. CDR1 SEHNR and CDR2 FQNEAQ come from the germline V gene (reference sequence). The CDR3 length is 14 residues. CDR3 bases: TGTGCCAGCAGCTTGGACAGGGAGGCAGATACGCAGTATTTT. It codes for CASSLDREADTQYF.

This clonotype was observed a handful of times. A read error may be the cause here, since a much bigger clone is one base away. The rearrangement uses TRBV29-1 and TRBJ2-2, with D possibly matching TRBD2 (6 bases). There are 13 residues in the CDR3. In germline, CDR1 is SQVTM, CDR2 ANQGSEA. In nucleotides, the CDR3 is TGCAGCGTGGCGACTAGTTTCACCGGGGAGCCGTTTTTT. The encoded protein is CSVATSFTGEPFF.

J is TRBJ1-4 and V is TRBV11-2; D is undetermined. Germline values: CDR1 SGHAT, CDR2 FQNNGV. There are 13 residues in the CDR3. Trimming stripped 3 bases from V and 5 bases from J, with 7 bases between. DNA for the CDR3: TGTGCCAGCAGCTTTTTTCCGAATGAAAAACTGTTTTTT. It translates to CASSFFPNEKLFF.

This clonotype was picked up a small number of times. A much more abundant neighbour one base away suggests this may be a read error. V usage is TRBV7-9 and J usage is TRBJ1-1, with D uncertain. V was trimmed by 5 bases and J by 4 bases, leaving 17 bases between them. CDR1 and CDR2 from the germline V gene are SEHNR and FQNEAQ (reference sequence). This CDR3 has 15 residues. DNA for the CDR3: TGTGCCAGCAGCGAACATGTCGCCGCTAGCACTGAAGCTTTCTTT. Its protein is CASSEHVAASTEAFF.

This chain joins TRBV30 and TRBJ1-4, with D unresolved. Germline V gene lookup returns CDR1 GTSNPN and CDR2 SVGIG (reference sequence). The ends were cut back, 1 base at V and 5 bases at J, with 14 bases in the middle. The CDR3 is made up of 15 amino acids. In DNA, the CDR3 is TGTGCCTGGAGTGATTCGGGCTTCGGGAATGAAAAACTGTTTTTT. Protein: CAWSDSGFGNEKLFF.

Points on this clonotype: A much larger clone is a single base away; this may be a read error. The chain links TRBV20-1 to TRBJ2-7; TRBD2 might be the D (5 bases). The CDR3 runs 13 residues. The germline V gene has CDR1 DFQATT and CDR2 SNEGSKA (reference sequence). V shed 0 bases and J shed 3 bases, with 9 bases lying between them. The CDR3 DNA sequence: TGCAGTGCTAGAGATCGGACTCTCTACGAGCAGTACTTC. Amino acids: CSARDRTLYEQYF.

The sample holds a few counts of this clonotype. The V and J genes are TRBV4-1 and TRBJ2-7; D may be TRBD2 (6 bases). Deletions cut 1 base from V and 5 bases from J, with 18 bases between. Germline values: CDR1 MGHRA, CDR2 YSYEKL. This CDR3 is built from 16 residues. In DNA form, the CDR3 reads TGCGCCAGCAGCCAAGCGAGTGAAGGACTATCCCACGAGCAGTACTTC. It codes for CASSQASEGLSHEQYF.

This clonotype was seen a handful of times. This chain links TRBV12-3 or TRBV12-4 with TRBJ2-7; 7 nucleotides match TRBD2. Trimming at V came to 3 bases and at J to 5 bases, leaving 7 bases not matched to a gene. There are 14 residues in the CDR3. The CDR3 DNA reads as TGTGCCAGCAGTTTCGACGGGAGGATCAACGAGCAGTACTTC. It yields the protein CASSFDGRINEQYF.

To note about this clonotype: Sequence at one end of the junction differs from germline and may be a read error. The chain carries TRBV28 and TRBJ1-2; 7 nucleotides line up with TRBD1. The CDR3 contains 18 residues. The germline gives CDR1 MDHEN, CDR2 SYDVKM. The CDR3 DNA reads as TGTGCCGGCAGTTTACCCCTCTCCGGGACAGAAAATAACTATGGCTACACCTTC. Its protein is CAGSLPLSGTENNYGYTF.

The gene calls are TRBV7-8 and TRBJ2-1; D is ambiguous. The CDR3 extends over 16 amino acids. CDR1 and CDR2 from the germline V gene are SGHVS and FQNEAQ. Trimming removed 1 base at V and 2 bases at J, with 12 bases between. The CDR3 bases are TGTGCCAGCAGCTTAGTACCGGGTAGGACCTACAATGAGCAGTTCTTC. Protein: CASSLVPGRTYNEQFF.

This clonotype was seen more than once but under ten times. This chain uses TRBV12-3 or TRBV12-4 with TRBJ1-5; possibly TRBD1 for D (6 bases). This CDR3 contains 15 residues. Trimming pared 4 bases from V and 10 bases from J, leaving 20 bases between. CDR3 residues: CASSSLDFAGAPQHF. CDR3 coding DNA: TGTGCCAGCAGTTCTCTAGATTTCGCAGGGGCACCCCAGCATTTT.

Notes on this clonotype: Germline is not matched at one junction end, which may reflect a read error. The V gene is TRBV6-2 or TRBV6-3, the J gene TRBJ2-4, with D maybe TRBD2 (6 bases). Germline loops: CDR1 MNHEY, CDR2 SVGEGT. The CDR3 runs to 17 residues. The CDR3 spells CASSSGGINIAKDIQYF. CDR3 bases: TGTGCCAGCAGTTCGGGCGGGATAAACATAGCCAAAGACATTCAGTACTTC.